This T cell receptor beta chain was sequenced for a study of cytomegalovirus exposure and HLA in healthy donors. Sequencing used immunoSEQ multiplex PCR; TCRdb keeps in-frame clones, though not all of them. This repertoire shows 150,000 to 200,000 clones, around 85% found once; its top ten account for about 15%. CDR1 is SGHNT and CDR2 is YENEEA in the germline V gene. Unmatched junction bases numbered 13, after V lost 5 bases and J lost 7 bases. The CDR3 totals 15 residues. The sample consisted of PBMCs. This sequence was found in a man younger than 30 in good health and CMV-seropositive. This chain connects TRBV11-3 to TRBJ2-7; TRBD2 aligns across 8 bases. CDR3 in DNA: TGTGCCAGCAGCCCACCCTACCGGCGGGAGGAGGAGCAGTACTTC. Translating gives CASSPPYRREEEQYF.